What follows are 13 T cell receptor beta chains derived from one specimen sequenced in a study of blood T cells in healthy people across ages. Through a sample-barcoded 5' primer and a J-beta primer mix, a second PCR was run for roughly 7 to 11 cycles. TCRdb analysed the 5' RACE reads with MiXCR anew, one entry per CDR3 protein. The sample consists of around 1.7 million distinct CDR3 sequences, 28% of them appearing once. Material for sequencing was blood. These TCRs come from a woman aged 25 to 39 in good health.

Concerning this clonotype itself: At one end the junction does not follow the germline gene, possibly because of a read error. The chain joins TRBV5-1 to TRBJ2-1; 11 bases map to TRBD2. The J call may be mistaken, given a closer DNA end match to TRBJ2-7. Looked up from germline, CDR1 is SGHRS and CDR2 is YFSETQ. This CDR3 comprises 13 residues. For the CDR3, the DNA is TGCGTCAGCAGCGCCGGGACTAGCGGAGAGCAGTACTTC. Encoded protein: CVSSAGTSGEQYF.

This clonotype appeared many times. CDR3 residues: CASSHATSTAEQFF. Here the CDR3 DNA reads TGCGCCAGCAGCCACGCAACTAGCACGGCTGAGCAGTTCTTC. The chain uses TRBV4-1 and TRBJ2-1, with D possibly matching TRBD2 (6 bases). V was trimmed by 3 bases and J by 9 bases, leaving 15 bases between them. Germline V gene lookup returns CDR1 MGHRA and CDR2 YSYEKL. CDR3 length: 14 amino acids.

The chain has TRBV6-1 and TRBJ2-7, with a weak D call TRBD2 (6 bases). With 7 bases removed from V and 3 bases from J, the gap between germline ends came to 13 bases. This CDR3 region has 13 residues. Germline V gene lookup returns CDR1 MNHNS and CDR2 SASEGT. CDR3 nucleotides: TGTGCCAGCACGCGGGCCGGGAGCTACGAGCAGTACTTC. Its translation is CASTRAGSYEQYF.

Only a few counts were recorded for this clonotype. The chain links TRBV11-2 to TRBJ2-7; D is unresolved. The CDR3 loop spans 14 amino acids. The germline gives CDR1 SGHAT, CDR2 FQNNGV. Trimming removed 5 bases at V and 3 bases at J, with 14 bases between. The CDR3 sequence: CASSRGRSFYEQYF. Written as DNA, the CDR3 is TGTGCCAGCAGCCGCGGCAGGTCTTTCTACGAGCAGTACTTC.

This rearrangement joins TRBV5-1 to TRBJ2-2; possible D gene TRBD1, 5 bases. Looked up from germline, CDR1 is SGHRS and CDR2 is YFSETQ. CDR3 length equals 15 residues. The ends were cut back, 5 bases at V and 1 base at J, with 12 bases in the middle. In DNA, the CDR3 is TGCGCCAGCAGGCTTGGAACAGGGAACACCGGGGAGCTGTTTTTT. Protein sequence: CASRLGTGNTGELFF.

The rearrangement uses TRBV13 and TRBJ2-3; 8 bases are shared with TRBD2. The germline CDR1 and CDR2 sequences are PRHDT and FYEKMQ (reference sequence). Trimming took 4 bases from V and 1 from J; bases not matched to a gene: 10. The CDR3 covers 17 residues. CDR3 protein: CASSSAGGGGGTDTQYF. The CDR3 region has the DNA TGTGCCAGCAGCTCTGCGGGGGGAGGTGGCGGCACAGATACGCAGTATTTT.

Comment on this clonotype: Since a far larger clone is one base different, this is likely a read error. The CDR3 loop reads CASSVNYDYTF. In DNA, the CDR3 is TGTGCCAGCAGTGTTAACTATGACTACACCTTC. The V and J genes are TRBV12-3 or TRBV12-4 and TRBJ1-2; D is undetermined. The CDR3 spans 11 residues.

The genes are TRBV30 and TRBJ1-6; TRBD1 might be the D (5 bases). The ends were cut back, 4 bases at V and 5 bases at J, with 12 bases in the middle. CDR1 is GTSNPN, CDR2 SVGIG, per germline (reference sequence). This CDR3 is built from 14 residues. CDR3 nucleotide sequence: TGTGCCTGGAATAAGGGACTGAATAATTCACCCCTCCACTTT. This gives the protein CAWNKGLNNSPLHF.

This clonotype showed up many times. V and J are TRBV10-3 and TRBJ2-7; the D gene could be TRBD1 or TRBD2 (6 bases each). Trimming left V 1 base short and J 1 base short, with 14 bases between. The CDR3 contains 16 residues. In germline, CDR1 is ENHRY, CDR2 SYGVKD. This chain's CDR3 is CAISEFGGASSYEQYF. In nucleotides, the CDR3 is TGTGCCATCAGTGAGTTCGGGGGCGCGTCGTCCTACGAGCAGTACTTC.

This clonotype was found a few times. The rearrangement joins TRBV7-2 to TRBJ1-5, with a possible D match to TRBD1 (5 bases). The CDR3 covers 16 residues. The V gene lost 0 bases and the J gene lost 6 bases, with 15 bases spanning the gap. From germline, CDR1 is SGHTA and CDR2 FQGNSA. This CDR3 is CASSLAGVAVGQPQHF. The CDR3 DNA reads as TGTGCCAGCAGCTTAGCGGGGGTGGCAGTGGGTCAGCCCCAGCATTTT.

Points on this clonotype: A junction boundary mismatches the germline segment, possibly from a read error. The chain carries TRBV5-1 and TRBJ2-3; 11 positions match TRBD2. In germline, CDR1 is SGHRS, CDR2 YFSETQ. This CDR3 is built from 14 residues. The CDR3 DNA reads TGCACCAGCAGCAGACTAGCGGGGTCAGATACGCAGTATTTT. Translating gives CTSSRLAGSDTQYF.

This rearrangement joins TRBV5-1 to TRBJ2-5, with TRBD2 matching 14 bases. V lost 4 bases, J lost 4 bases, and 9 bases stayed unmatched. Germline values: CDR1 SGHRS, CDR2 YFSETQ. The CDR3 length is 17 residues. CDR3 protein: CASSLPGTSGGRETQYF. The DNA of the CDR3 is TGCGCCAGCAGCCTACCCGGGACTAGCGGGGGACGAGAGACCCAGTACTTC.

A remark on this clonotype: With a much larger clone just one base away, this may be a read error. The CDR3 here is CASSAPPGGSQAYEQYF. Written as DNA, the CDR3 is TGTGCCAGCAGTGCCCCCCCCGGTGGGAGCCAAGCCTACGAGCAGTACTTC. The chain links TRBV28 to TRBJ2-7, with a possible D match to TRBD2 (5 bases). The CDR3 is 17 residues long. Germline V gives CDR1 MDHEN, CDR2 SYDVKM. V shed 5 bases and J shed 2 bases, with 22 bases lying between them.